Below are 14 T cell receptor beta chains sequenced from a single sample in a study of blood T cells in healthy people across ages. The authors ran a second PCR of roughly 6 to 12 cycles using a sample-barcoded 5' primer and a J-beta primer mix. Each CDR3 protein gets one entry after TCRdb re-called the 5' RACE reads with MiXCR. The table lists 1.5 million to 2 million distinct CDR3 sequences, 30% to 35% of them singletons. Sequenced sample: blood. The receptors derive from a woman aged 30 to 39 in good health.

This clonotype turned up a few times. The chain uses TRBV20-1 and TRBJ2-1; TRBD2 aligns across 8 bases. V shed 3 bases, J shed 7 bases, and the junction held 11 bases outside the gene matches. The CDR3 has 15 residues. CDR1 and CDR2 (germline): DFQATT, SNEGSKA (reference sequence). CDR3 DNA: TGCAGTGCTAGTCTTGACGGCGGGAGGCGTAATGAGCAGTTCTTC. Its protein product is CSASLDGGRRNEQFF.

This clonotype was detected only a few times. The CDR3 bases are TGTGCCAGCAGCCAATGGGACAGGGGCACCTACGAGCAGTACTTC. Its protein is CASSQWDRGTYEQYF. The chain has TRBV3-1 and TRBJ2-7, with 10 bases aligning to TRBD1. V lost 2 bases, J lost 2 bases, and 3 bases stayed unmatched. CDR3 length: 15 amino acids. The germline CDR1 and CDR2 sequences are LGHDT and YNNKEL (reference sequence).

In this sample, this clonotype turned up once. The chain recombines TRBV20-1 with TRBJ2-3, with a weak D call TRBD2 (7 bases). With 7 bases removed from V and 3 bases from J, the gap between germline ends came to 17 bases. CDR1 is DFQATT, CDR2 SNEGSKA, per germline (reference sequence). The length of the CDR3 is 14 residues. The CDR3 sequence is CSGTWGGRTDTQYF. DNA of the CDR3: TGCAGTGGGACGTGGGGGGGGCGGACAGATACGCAGTATTTT.

CDR3 loop: CASSPGTFYGYTF. The CDR3 coding sequence is TGCGCCAGCAGTCCCGGGACCTTCTATGGCTACACCTTC. This chain connects TRBV10-1 to TRBJ1-2; D may be TRBD1 (5 bases). Trimming stripped 5 bases from V and 4 bases from J, with 11 bases between. The V gene's germline CDR1 is WNHNN and CDR2 SYGVQD (reference sequence). CDR3 length: 13 residues.

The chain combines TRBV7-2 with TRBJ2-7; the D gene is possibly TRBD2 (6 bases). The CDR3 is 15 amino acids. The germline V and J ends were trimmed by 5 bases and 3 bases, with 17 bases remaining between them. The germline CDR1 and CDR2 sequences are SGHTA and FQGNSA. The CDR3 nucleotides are TGTGCCAGCAGCCAGGACTATCAACAGATCTACGAGCAGTACTTC. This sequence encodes CASSQDYQQIYEQYF.

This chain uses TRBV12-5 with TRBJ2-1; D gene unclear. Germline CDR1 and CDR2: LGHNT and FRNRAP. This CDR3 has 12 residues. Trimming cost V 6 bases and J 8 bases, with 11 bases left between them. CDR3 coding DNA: TGTGCTAGTGGACAAGGGTGGGATGAGCAGTTCTTC. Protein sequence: CASGQGWDEQFF.

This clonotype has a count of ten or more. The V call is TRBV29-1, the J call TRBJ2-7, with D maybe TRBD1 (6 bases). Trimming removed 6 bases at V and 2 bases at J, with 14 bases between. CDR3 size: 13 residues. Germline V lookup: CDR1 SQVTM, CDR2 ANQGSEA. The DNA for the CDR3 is TGCAGCGTAACAGGGCCCAATCCCTACGAGCAGTACTTC. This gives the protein CSVTGPNPYEQYF.

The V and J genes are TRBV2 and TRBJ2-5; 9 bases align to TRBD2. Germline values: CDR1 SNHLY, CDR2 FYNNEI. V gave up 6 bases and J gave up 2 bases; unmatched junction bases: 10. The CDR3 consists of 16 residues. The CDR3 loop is CASSRSSGMRQETQYF. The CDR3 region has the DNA TGTGCCAGCAGCCGTTCTAGCGGGATGAGGCAAGAGACCCAGTACTTC.

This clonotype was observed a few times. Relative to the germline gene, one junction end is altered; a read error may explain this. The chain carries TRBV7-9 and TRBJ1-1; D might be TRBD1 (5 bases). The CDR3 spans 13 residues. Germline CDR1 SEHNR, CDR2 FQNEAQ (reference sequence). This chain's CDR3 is CASSLAGRSEAFF. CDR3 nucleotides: TGTGCCAGCAGCTTAGCGGGACGCTCTGAGGCTTTCTTT.

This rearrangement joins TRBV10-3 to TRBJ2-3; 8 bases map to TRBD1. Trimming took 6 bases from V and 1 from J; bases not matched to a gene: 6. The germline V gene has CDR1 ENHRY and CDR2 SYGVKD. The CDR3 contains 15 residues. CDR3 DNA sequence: TGTGCCATCAGCCCACAGGGGGAAGGCACAGATACGCAGTATTTT. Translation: CAISPQGEGTDTQYF.

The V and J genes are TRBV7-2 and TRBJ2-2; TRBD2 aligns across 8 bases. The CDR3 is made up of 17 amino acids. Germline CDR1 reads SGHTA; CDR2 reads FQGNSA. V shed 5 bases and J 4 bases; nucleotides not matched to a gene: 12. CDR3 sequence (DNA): TGTGCCAGCAGCCCCTGTAGGAGCGGGAGCAGCACCGGGGAGCTGTTTTTT. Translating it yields CASSPCRSGSSTGELFF.

CDR3 bases: TGCAGTGCTAGACCGACTAGTGGAGAGCAGTTCTTC. It encodes CSARPTSGEQFF. The chain employs TRBV20-1 and TRBJ2-1; the D gene is possibly TRBD2 (6 bases). Germline V CDR1 and CDR2: DFQATT, SNEGSKA (reference sequence). The germline V and J ends were trimmed by 2 bases and 10 bases, with 12 bases remaining between them. CDR3 length: 12 amino acids.

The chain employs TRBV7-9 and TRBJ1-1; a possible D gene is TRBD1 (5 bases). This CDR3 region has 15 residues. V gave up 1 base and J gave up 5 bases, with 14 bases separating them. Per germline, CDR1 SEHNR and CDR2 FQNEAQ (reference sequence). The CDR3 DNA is TGTGCCAGCAGCTTAGGGACCCAGGGAGGGACTGAAGCTTTCTTT. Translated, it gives CASSLGTQGGTEAFF.

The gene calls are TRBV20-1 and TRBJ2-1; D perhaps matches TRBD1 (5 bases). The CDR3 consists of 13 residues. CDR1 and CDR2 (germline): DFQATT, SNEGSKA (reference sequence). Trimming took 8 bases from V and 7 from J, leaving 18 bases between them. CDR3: CSSPGQFGNEQFF. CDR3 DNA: TGCAGTTCCCCAGGACAATTCGGAAATGAGCAGTTCTTC.